A single sample gave rise to the 8 T cell receptor beta chains below, sequenced in a study of cytomegalovirus exposure and HLA in healthy donors. The PCR was carried out with 60 Vbeta primers and 13 Jbeta primers. Clones were sequenced by immunoSEQ multiplex PCR, and TCRdb holds only the in-frame ones, with some missing. The data show 130,000 or so clones, with approximately 80% seen just once and about 1% held by the top ten. Sequencing input: PBMCs. These TCRs come from a woman aged 55-70 years in good health and CMV-seronegative.

V usage is TRBV6-5 and J usage is TRBJ1-1; a possible D gene is TRBD1 (6 bases). The germline V gene encodes CDR1 MNHEY and CDR2 SVGAGI. Trimming removed 5 bases at V and 7 bases at J, with 8 bases between. This CDR3 region has 11 residues. DNA for the CDR3: TGTGCCAGCAGTACAGGGTTTGAAGCTTTCTTT. Amino acid sequence: CASSTGFEAFF.

The chain is built from TRBV19 and TRBJ1-4; D is uncertain. Between the trimmed V and J ends, which lost 6 bases and 3 bases, there was a span of 14 bases. CDR1 is LNHDA, CDR2 SQIVND, per germline (reference sequence). The CDR3 has 15 amino acids. CDR3 sequence: CASRTTGLANEKLFF. The DNA of the CDR3 is TGTGCCAGTAGAACTACGGGATTAGCTAATGAAAAACTGTTTTTT.

The rearrangement links TRBV30 to TRBJ1-6; D not certain. The CDR3 is 13 amino acids. CDR1 GTSNPN and CDR2 SVGIG come from the germline V gene (reference sequence). V was trimmed by 0 bases and J by 7 bases, leaving 7 bases between them. In DNA, the CDR3 is TGTGCCTGGAGTGTAAGCGGGAATTCACCCCTCCACTTT. It yields the protein CAWSVSGNSPLHF.

The V call is TRBV7-3, the J call TRBJ2-1; 9 nucleotides agree with TRBD2. The germline CDR1 and CDR2 sequences are SGHTA and FQGTGA. The CDR3 is 17 amino acids. The V and J ends lost 3 bases and 1 base, in that order; junction bases with no gene match: 7. The CDR3 DNA is TGTGCCAGCAGCTTCTCGGGTAGCGGGAGTTCCTACAATGAGCAGTTCTTC. Translation gives CASSFSGSGSSYNEQFF.

The V gene is TRBV2, the J gene TRBJ2-1; D perhaps matches TRBD1 (7 bases). The germline V and J ends were trimmed by 4 bases and 0 bases, with 10 bases remaining between them. Germline V gene sequence: CDR1 SNHLY, CDR2 FYNNEI. The CDR3 extends over 15 amino acids. CDR3 protein: CASSGQGLSYNEQFF. The CDR3, as DNA: TGTGCCAGCAGTGGACAGGGACTCTCCTACAATGAGCAGTTCTTC.

J is TRBJ2-3 and V is TRBV5-1; 10 bases are a match to TRBD2. Germline V gene lookup returns CDR1 SGHRS and CDR2 YFSETQ. This CDR3 is built from 14 residues. V gave up 1 base and J gave up 6 bases; unmatched junction bases: 2. The CDR3 region is CASSLLAGEDTQYF. The CDR3 coding sequence is TGCGCCAGCAGCTTGCTAGCGGGGGAGGATACGCAGTATTTT.

The chain combines TRBV5-4 with TRBJ1-1; 8 nucleotides line up with TRBD1. V shed 4 bases and J 4 bases; nucleotides not matched to a gene: 6. The CDR3 length is 14 residues. The germline V gene encodes CDR1 SGHNT and CDR2 YYREEE (reference sequence). For the CDR3, the DNA is TGTGCCAGCAGCATCGGACAGGGTCCCACTGAAGCTTTCTTT. It codes for CASSIGQGPTEAFF.

The V gene is TRBV6-1, the J gene TRBJ2-7; 10 bases agree with TRBD1. The germline V gene encodes CDR1 MNHNS and CDR2 SASEGT. Germline trimming cut 5 bases from V and 1 base from J; bases unmatched to any gene: 5. The CDR3 consists of 15 residues. CDR3 region: CASSPRDRGSYEQYF. CDR3 nucleotides: TGTGCCAGCAGTCCACGGGACAGGGGTTCCTACGAGCAGTACTTC.